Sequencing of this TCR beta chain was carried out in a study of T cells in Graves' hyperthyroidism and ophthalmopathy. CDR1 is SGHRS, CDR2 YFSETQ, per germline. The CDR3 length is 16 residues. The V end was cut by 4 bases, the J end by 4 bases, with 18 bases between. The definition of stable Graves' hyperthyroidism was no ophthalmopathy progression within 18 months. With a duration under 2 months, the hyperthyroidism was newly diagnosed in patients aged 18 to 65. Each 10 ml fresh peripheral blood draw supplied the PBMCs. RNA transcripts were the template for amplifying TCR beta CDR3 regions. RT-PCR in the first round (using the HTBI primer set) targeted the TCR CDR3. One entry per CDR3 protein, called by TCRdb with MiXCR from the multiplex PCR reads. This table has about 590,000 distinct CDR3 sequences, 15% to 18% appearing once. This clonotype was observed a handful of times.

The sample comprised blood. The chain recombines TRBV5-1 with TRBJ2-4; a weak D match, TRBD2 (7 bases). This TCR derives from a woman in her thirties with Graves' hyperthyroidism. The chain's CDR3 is CASSRMPGEGKNIQYF. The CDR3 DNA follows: TGCGCCAGCAGCAGGATGCCAGGGGAGGGTAAAAACATTCAGTACTTC.